Listed below are T cell receptor beta chains from one sample, sequenced in a study of blood T cell repertoires in COVID-19. TCRdb keeps only in-frame clones here, not all; method: immunoSEQ multiplex PCR. The sample holds around 70,000 clones, roughly four fifths seen once. The source material was peripheral blood. The receptor set was obtained from an older woman with acute or convalescent COVID-19. Both conserved end residues are part of each CDR3. The D gene is left open where the match is weak. Clone size is not always given. Where it is, it says once, few, many or a class for expanded clones.

abundance	v_gene	d_gene	j_gene	CDR3aa	CDR3nt
.	TRBV12-5	.	TRBJ1-1	CASDDGGTEAFF	TGTGCTAGTGACGACGGGGGCACTGAAGCTTTCTTT
.	TRBV6-5	TRBD1	TRBJ1-1	CASSRTGSSAAFF	TGTGCCAGCAGTCGGACAGGGTCGTCCGCAGCTTTCTTT
.	TRBV7-6	TRBD2	TRBJ2-5	CASSTSSGRVGETQYF	TGTGCCAGCAGCACGTCTAGCGGGAGGGTGGGAGAGACCCAGTACTTC
.	TRBV10-3	.	TRBJ2-5	CAISESRANQETQYF	TGTGCCATCAGTGAGTCGAGGGCTAACCAAGAGACCCAGTACTTC
.	TRBV7-8	TRBD2	TRBJ2-1	CASSSGTSRTVNEQFF	TGTGCCAGCAGCTCCGGGACTAGCCGTACAGTAAATGAGCAGTTCTTC
.	TRBV27	.	TRBJ1-2	CASSLTGKGYTF	TGTGCCAGCAGTCTAACAGGGAAAGGCTACACCTTC
once	TRBV4-2	TRBD2	TRBJ2-2	CASSQGTSGSWTGELFF	TGTGCCAGCAGCCAAGGCACTAGCGGGAGTTGGACCGGGGAGCTGTTTTTT
.	TRBV5-1	TRBD1	TRBJ2-7	CASSRGTERSNEQYF	TGCGCCAGCAGCAGAGGGACAGAAAGATCCAACGAGCAGTACTTC
few	TRBV9	TRBD1	TRBJ2-3	CASSFRTGDTQYF	TGTGCCAGCAGCTTCCGGACAGGGGATACGCAGTATTTT
.	TRBV3-1/TRBV3-2	TRBD1	TRBJ1-1	CASSQSPGQGVLAEAFF	TGTGCCAGCAGCCAATCCCCGGGACAGGGAGTATTGGCTGAAGCTTTCTTT
.	TRBV11-2	.	TRBJ2-3	CASSLTPGLQGGTDTQYF	TGTGCCAGCAGTTTAACCCCGGGTTTGCAGGGCGGCACAGATACGCAGTATTTT
.	TRBV18	.	TRBJ1-1	CASSLDTGFTYTEAFF	TGTGCCAGCTCACTTGATACAGGGTTTACGTACACTGAAGCTTTCTTT
.	TRBV19	.	TRBJ1-2	CASSISRSSYGYTF	TGTGCCAGTAGTATAAGTCGGTCTAGCTATGGCTACACCTTC
.	TRBV7-3	TRBD2	TRBJ2-3	CASSSTGLAGDTDTQYF	TGTGCCAGCAGCTCAACTGGACTAGCGGGGGACACAGATACGCAGTATTTT
.	TRBV19	TRBD1	TRBJ1-6	CASMEGQGLYNSPLHF	TGTGCCAGTATGGAGGGACAGGGGCTATATAATTCACCCCTCCACTTT
few	TRBV6-5	.	TRBJ1-6	CASTHLGGSPLHF	TGTGCCAGCACTCACCTCGGTGGTTCACCCCTCCACTTT
.	TRBV9	.	TRBJ2-7	CASSVAGTGSTYEQYF	TGTGCCAGCAGCGTAGCTGGAACAGGGAGTACCTACGAGCAGTACTTC
.	TRBV4-2	.	TRBJ2-1	CASSQSAPEQFF	TGTGCCAGCAGCCAGAGCGCCCCGGAGCAGTTCTTC
.	TRBV10-3	.	TRBJ1-2	CAISEFGQLGRYGYTF	TGTGCCATCAGTGAGTTCGGACAGTTGGGGCGCTATGGCTACACCTTC
.	TRBV18	.	TRBJ1-1	CASSPQGMVNTEAFF	TGTGCCAGCTCACCGCAGGGGATGGTGAACACTGAAGCTTTCTTT
.	TRBV29-1	TRBD1	TRBJ2-1	CSVLGQGVVEQFF	TGCAGCGTTCTAGGACAGGGGGTTGTTGAGCAGTTCTTC
.	TRBV29-1	.	TRBJ2-6	CSVGDLSSGANVLTF	TGCAGCGTTGGCGACTTAAGCTCTGGGGCCAACGTCCTGACTTTC
.	TRBV3-1/TRBV3-2	TRBD2	TRBJ2-1	CASSQIGTSEFF	TGTGCCAGCAGCCAGATCGGGACTAGTGAATTCTTC
.	TRBV7-2	.	TRBJ1-1	CASSLAAEENTEAFF	TGTGCCAGCAGCTTAGCTGCGGAAGAGAACACTGAAGCTTTCTTT
once	TRBV10-3	.	TRBJ1-1	CAISERGSNTEAFF	TGTGCCATCAGTGAGCGAGGGTCGAACACTGAAGCTTTCTTT
.	TRBV30	.	TRBJ1-5	CAWSGQLNQPQHF	TGTGCCTGGTCCGGACAGCTGAATCAGCCCCAGCATTTT
.	TRBV2	.	TRBJ1-2	CASSENPQNGYTF	TGTGCCAGCAGTGAGAACCCCCAGAATGGCTACACCTTC